Below, one T cell receptor beta chain is given with its context. This clonotype was seen repeatedly, ten times or more. Its antigen target is currently unknown. There are no base qualities to consult, and no much larger clone falls within one base. A case-control design nested within a healthcare worker cohort in London, UK, was used, with weekly nasopharyngeal swab PCR tests and blood sampling performed. Healthcare workers were recruited between 23 and 31 March 2020, during the week of the UK lockdown, and were followed weekly for up to about 16 weeks. Library method: 5' RACE. Sequencing instrument: NextSeq 500. In the TCR library protocol, unique molecular identifiers were attached to individual cDNA molecules to correct for PCR bias and sequencing error. Both TCR alpha and beta chains were sequenced, and tight co-correlation was observed between alpha and beta sequence abundances in each sample. Per the original workflow: Decombinator V4 was used to perform V gene, J gene and CDR3 annotation of TCR sequences. TCRs were defined as expanded if a significant change between any two time points was detected under a Poisson model with p below 0.0001. TCR abundances were normalised to the total number of TCRs sequenced in each sample and reported as counts per million. MAIT TCRs were defined by TRAV1-2 paired with TRAJ12, TRAJ20 or TRAJ33, and iNKT TCRs by TRAV10 paired with TRAJ18. A search of VDJdb, accessed on 1 November 2021, was run for TCRs annotated to CMV, EBV and SARS-CoV-2, with TCRs annotated for multiple antigens excluded. TCRdb passed the public sequencing reads through fastp at Q25 and MiXCR, retaining productive beta sequences. Rows with one shared CDR3 protein collapse into an entry with the most common genes and DNA. The V and J calls were determined by TCRdb, not by the authors. Across this sample there are under 85,000 distinct CDR3 sequences, with 9% to 15% seen only once. The ten largest account for roughly 15% of the sample.

The sample belongs to a study of early T cells in non-severe SARS-CoV-2 infection (dated by TCRdb to 2020 to 2023). Context from the whole study: Because TCR sequencing relied on bulk RNA taken from unsorted whole blood, pairing of alpha and beta chains was not possible. Findings and caveats that apply to the study as a whole: VDJdb matching was skewed toward anti-spike CD8 responses, so virus-specific expansions were likely underestimated and private and CD4 specificities were missed.

The germline V gene (reference sequence) supplies CDR1 DFQATT and CDR2 SNEGSKA. Spanning cysteine to phenylalanine, the CDR3 consists of 16 amino acids. Just CDR3 DNA is preserved here, 48 bases in frame from base 1. Here V drops 6 bases and J drops 3 bases, and the junction holds 15 bases not matched to any gene. This clonotype originated in an adult who was a healthcare worker with PCR-confirmed SARS-CoV-2 infection or an uninfected control (not recorded which). The donor label of this sample is uncertain. The chain employs TRBV20-1 and TRBJ2-7, and 9 junction bases match TRBD2. The material was whole blood, obtained at baseline. Here the CDR3 is given as CSAPRGGRAGGYEQYF. At the DNA level, the sequence is TGCAGTGCCCCTAGGGGCGGGAGGGCCGGAGGCTACGAGCAGTACTTC.